These T cell receptor beta chains were read from a single sample in a study of blood T cell repertoires in COVID-19. Libraries were prepared by immunoSEQ multiplex PCR; TCRdb keeps only in-frame clonotypes and omits some of them. The table includes roughly 160,000 clones, 70% to 90% detected once. Sequencing was performed on peripheral blood. The receptors were gathered from a woman older than 75 with COVID-19, enrolled during active disease. Each CDR3 is given with its conserved first and last residue. Each record gives: D gene, J gene, clone size, V gene, CDR3 protein, CDR3 DNA. The D gene is left open where the match is weak. Clone size is shown for a subset of rows, as once, few, many or a class of expanded clone.

>TRBD1|TRBJ1-2|-|TRBV19
CASQDRGYGYTF
TGTGCCAGTCAAGACAGGGGGTATGGCTACACCTTC
>TRBD1|TRBJ1-5|-|TRBV19
CASSKRQGPHPNQPQHF
TGTGCCAGTAGTAAAAGACAGGGGCCGCACCCCAATCAGCCCCAGCATTTT
>-|TRBJ1-5|-|TRBV11-2
CASSLDSQGVQPQHF
TGTGCCAGCAGCTTAGATTCACAGGGTGTGCAGCCCCAGCATTTT
>-|TRBJ1-5|-|TRBV5-1
CASSPSGDYSNQPQHF
TGCGCCAGCAGCCCTTCCGGGGACTATAGCAATCAGCCCCAGCATTTT
>TRBD1|TRBJ1-2|-|TRBV6-1
CASSEIPGQGYGYTF
TGTGCCAGCAGTGAGATCCCGGGACAGGGGTATGGCTACACCTTC
>-|TRBJ1-5|-|TRBV6-4
CASSVGVDQPQHF
TGTGCCAGCAGTGTAGGGGTGGATCAGCCCCAGCATTTT
>TRBD1|TRBJ1-2|-|TRBV10-3
CAISEPTGQGNGYTF
TGTGCCATCAGTGAGCCGACGGGACAGGGGAATGGCTACACCTTC
>TRBD2|TRBJ2-2|few|TRBV2
CASSGLGGSAGELFF
TGTGCCAGCAGCGGTCTGGGCGGGAGCGCCGGGGAGCTGTTTTTT
>-|TRBJ1-2|-|TRBV27
CASRTGQFNGYTF
TGTGCCAGCAGAACAGGACAGTTTAATGGCTACACCTTC
>-|TRBJ2-7|-|TRBV6-5
CASSSTGTYEQYF
TGTGCCAGCAGTTCAACAGGGACCTACGAGCAGTACTTC
>TRBD2|TRBJ2-1|-|TRBV19
CASKREPSSYNEQFF
TGTGCCAGTAAGCGGGAGCCCAGCTCCTACAATGAGCAGTTCTTC
>TRBD1|TRBJ1-1|-|TRBV6-1
CASSEGWQGASSRAFF
TGTGCCAGCAGTGAAGGATGGCAGGGGGCGAGTAGTAGAGCTTTCTTT
>-|TRBJ2-3|-|TRBV12-3/TRBV12-4
CASSSQVYTQYF
TGTGCCAGCAGTTCGCAGGTGTATACGCAGTATTTT
>-|TRBJ2-4|-|TRBV28
CASSFQGGGLAKNIQYF
TGTGCCAGCAGTTTCCAGGGAGGGGGGCTGGCCAAAAACATTCAGTACTTC
>-|TRBJ2-7|-|TRBV7-8
CASSLSVSSYEQYF
TGTGCCAGCAGCTTATCTGTGAGCTCCTACGAGCAGTACTTC
>-|TRBJ2-5|-|TRBV9
CASSVGGNQETQYF
TGTGCCAGCAGCGTAGGAGGGAACCAAGAGACCCAGTACTTC
>TRBD2|TRBJ2-1|-|TRBV28
CASTSRDRLAEMNEQFF
TGTGCCAGCACCTCCAGGGATCGGCTAGCGGAGATGAATGAGCAGTTCTTC
>TRBD2|TRBJ2-7|-|TRBV6-2/TRBV6-3
CASSYSSGRAYYEQYF
TGTGCCAGCAGTTACTCGAGCGGGAGGGCCTATTACGAGCAGTACTTC
>TRBD1|TRBJ1-4|-|TRBV6-5
CASSYSTGENEKLFF
TGTGCCAGCAGTTATTCGACAGGGGAAAATGAAAAACTGTTTTTT
>-|TRBJ1-5|-|TRBV9
CASSQGWNSNQPQHF
TGTGCCAGCAGCCAGGGATGGAATAGCAATCAGCCCCAGCATTTT
>-|TRBJ1-1|few|TRBV15
CATSRKTEGNTEAFF
TGTGCCACCAGCAGAAAGACCGAGGGGAACACTGAAGCTTTCTTT
>-|TRBJ1-3|-|TRBV6-5
CASIGKTVIGNTIYF
TGTGCCAGCATAGGGAAGACAGTTATTGGAAACACCATATATTTT
>TRBD2|TRBJ2-1|-|TRBV24-1
CATSSSPGLADNEQFF
TGTGCCACCAGTTCTTCTCCGGGACTAGCGGACAATGAGCAGTTCTTC
>TRBD1|TRBJ1-2|-|TRBV7-8
CASSPDRGGYGYTF
TGTGCCAGCAGCCCGGACAGGGGTGGCTATGGCTACACCTTC
>TRBD2|TRBJ2-3|-|TRBV29-1
CSVVLAGGKTDTQYF
TGCAGCGTTGTACTAGCGGGAGGCAAGACAGATACGCAGTATTTT
>TRBD2|TRBJ2-5|-|TRBV7-2
CASSPGLAGETQYF
TGTGCCAGCAGCCCTGGACTAGCGGGAGAGACCCAGTACTTC
>-|TRBJ1-1|-|TRBV6-1
CASSEGIVREAFF
TGTGCCAGCAGTGAAGGAATAGTGAGGGAAGCTTTCTTT
>-|TRBJ2-5|-|TRBV18
CASSRETQETQYF
TGTGCCAGCTCTCGGGAGACCCAAGAGACCCAGTACTTC
>TRBD2|TRBJ2-7|few|TRBV6-5
CASSYQGLPYEQYF
TGTGCCAGCAGTTACCAGGGACTACCATACGAGCAGTACTTC
>-|TRBJ2-1|-|TRBV5-4
CASSLAASVGEQFF
TGTGCCAGCAGCTTGGCGGCTAGCGTCGGGGAGCAGTTCTTC
>TRBD1|TRBJ1-4|-|TRBV7-6
CASSSRDRANEKLFF
TGTGCCAGCAGCTCTCGGGACAGGGCTAATGAAAAACTGTTTTTT
>TRBD1|TRBJ1-1|few|TRBV3-1/TRBV3-2
CASSQVWSRGPTEAFF
TGTGCCAGCAGCCAAGTGTGGAGCAGGGGGCCCACTGAAGCTTTCTTT
>-|TRBJ1-1|-|TRBV28
CATTSITEGAEAFF
TGTGCCACCACGTCCATCACAGAAGGTGCTGAAGCTTTCTTT
>TRBD2|TRBJ2-7|-|TRBV18
CASSGTSGYEQYF
TGTGCCAGCTCCGGGACTAGCGGGTACGAGCAGTACTTC
>-|TRBJ1-4|-|TRBV10-1
CASSEPGGRNEKLFF
TGCGCCAGCAGTGAGCCGGGAGGGAGGAATGAAAAACTGTTTTTT
>TRBD1|TRBJ1-1|few|TRBV7-2
CASSSTGGASTEAFF
TGTGCCAGCAGCTCGACAGGGGGAGCGAGCACTGAAGCTTTCTTT